Sequencing of this TCR beta chain was carried out in a study of blood T cell repertoires in COVID-19. About the research overall: Specimens from acute and convalescent COVID-19 originated in the United States, Italy and Spain. The analysed material was cDNA or gDNA that came from T cells, B-cell-depleted T cells, or PBMCs.

Assay used: immunoSEQ multiplex PCR; TCRdb lists only in-frame clones, some missing. The sample lists 200,000 to 300,000 clones; 88% were seen once. Germline CDR1 reads KGHSH; CDR2 reads LQKENI. V shed 4 bases, J shed 7 bases, and the junction held 7 bases outside the gene matches. The CDR3 runs to 15 residues. Everyone who took part was 18 to 89 years old, and they came from 20 to 25 US areas. Cohort allocation depended upon clinical history that participants reported. The chain has TRBV18 and TRBJ2-1, with 10 bases fitting TRBD2. The TCR originated in a woman aged 40 to 50 with acute COVID-19. The sequencing sample was made of PBMCs or T cells enriched from blood (not recorded which). The CDR3 spells CASSLSPSGSNEQFF. In nucleotides, the CDR3 is TGTGCCAGCTCACTCTCGCCTAGCGGGAGTAATGAGCAGTTCTTC.